The sequence of this T cell receptor (beta chain) was determined in a study of blood T cell repertoires in COVID-19. Turning to the study itself: Samples representing acute and convalescent COVID-19 were sourced from the United States, Italy and Spain. Nucleic acid was either cDNA or gDNA, and it came from T cells, B-cell-depleted T cells, or PBMCs.

In the original workflow: Estimation of nucleated cell counts relied on the amplification of reference gene primers. Clones were sequenced by immunoSEQ multiplex PCR, and TCRdb holds only the in-frame ones, with some missing. V and J calls plus clone size are reproduced from that table; the DNA served to infer D and trimming. The sample includes 200,000 to 250,000 clones, around 80% seen only once; the top ten take 12%. This CDR3 contains 12 residues. Trimming shortened V by 1 base and J by 9 bases, and 9 bases separated the two germline ends. The germline V gene encodes CDR1 MGHDK and CDR2 SYGVNS. The TCR comes from a middle-aged woman with acute or convalescent COVID-19. The chain couples TRBV25-1 to TRBJ1-1; possibly TRBD1 for D (5 bases). The specimen sequenced was peripheral blood. CDR3 DNA sequence: TGTGCCAGCAGTGAATGGGGCAGCCAAGCTTTCTTT. It translates to CASSEWGSQAFF.